This T cell receptor beta chain comes out of a study of CD8+ T cells in alopecia areata. Germline CDR1 reads SGHVS; CDR2 reads FNYEAQ. The CDR3 length is 12 residues. The ends were cut back, 9 bases at V and 5 bases at J, with 13 bases in the middle. cDNA serving as the sequencing template came from extracted, reverse transcribed RNA. The assay was immunoSEQ multiplex PCR, and TCRdb's table has in-frame clones only and misses some. Among 140,000 to 150,000 clones, roughly 50% were seen once, and the ten largest hold about a sixth. Documented treatment: oral pan-JAK inhibitor, 5-10 mg twice daily. This clone was found a few times.

The receptor's source is a human donor with alopecia areata. The J gene is TRBJ1-2, the V gene TRBV7-6; D gene unclear. Sequencing used CD8+ T cells sorted from blood, obtained at week 4, from a patient treated with tofacitinib. This chain's CDR3 is CASSAEGYGYTF. The CDR3 DNA reads as TGTGCCAGTTCGGCAGAGGGATATGGCTACACCTTC.